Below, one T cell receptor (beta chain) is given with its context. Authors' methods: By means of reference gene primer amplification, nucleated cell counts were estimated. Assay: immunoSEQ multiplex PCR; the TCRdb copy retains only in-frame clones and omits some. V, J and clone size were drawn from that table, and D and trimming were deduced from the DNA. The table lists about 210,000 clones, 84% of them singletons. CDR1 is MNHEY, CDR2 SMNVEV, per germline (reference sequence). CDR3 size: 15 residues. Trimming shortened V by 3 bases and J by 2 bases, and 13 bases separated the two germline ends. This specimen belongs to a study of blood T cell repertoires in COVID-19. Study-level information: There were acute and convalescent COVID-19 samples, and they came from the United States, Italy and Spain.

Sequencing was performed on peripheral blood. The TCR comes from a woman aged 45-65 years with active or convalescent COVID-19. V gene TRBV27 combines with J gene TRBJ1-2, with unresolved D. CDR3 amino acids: CASSFTSTQNYGYTF. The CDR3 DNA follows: TGTGCCAGCAGTTTCACCTCGACACAAAACTATGGCTACACCTTC.